A single sample gave rise to the 12 T cell receptor beta chains below, sequenced in a study of T-cell memory formation after mild COVID-19 (TCRdb year 2021). The method was 5' RACE. Sequencing was performed on an Illumina NovaSeq 6000. Using fastp trimming at Q25 and MiXCR clonotype assembly, TCRdb reanalyzed the public sequencing data and kept in-frame beta chains. Merged by CDR3 protein, the rows form single entries marked with the most common genes and DNA. The sample includes approximately 350,000 distinct CDR3 sequences, with 13% observed a single time. The ten largest clones add up to about 20% of the sample. Sequencing was performed on PBMCs or a T cell subset sorted from them (not recorded which). The source is a man younger than 35 who had mild COVID-19 (a few samples of this study predate the infection). The sample titles of this study are shuffled in the database, so cell type and time point are left out; the donor was told from shared clones.

This clonotype was detected a few times. The rearrangement uses TRBV10-3 and TRBJ2-3; D ambiguous. In germline, CDR1 is ENHRY, CDR2 SYGVKD. The CDR3 length is 12 residues. Deletions cut 8 bases from V and 1 base from J, with 7 bases between. The chain's CDR3 is CAIGVGTDTQYF. CDR3 nucleotides: TGTGCCATCGGTGTTGGCACAGATACGCAGTATTTT.

The V and J genes are TRBV29-1 and TRBJ1-2; D not resolved. V shed 3 bases and J shed 3 bases, with 17 bases lying between them. CDR3 size: 15 residues. The germline V gene encodes CDR1 SQVTM and CDR2 ANQGSEA. Written as DNA, the CDR3 is TGCAGCGTTGATGCGACTGGAGAGGGCCACTATGGCTACACCTTC. It is translated as CSVDATGEGHYGYTF.

V usage is TRBV5-1 and J usage is TRBJ2-3; D remains ambiguous. The CDR3 runs 15 residues. V shed 0 bases and J shed 0 bases, with 8 bases lying between them. In germline, CDR1 is SGHRS, CDR2 YFSETQ. The DNA of the CDR3 is TGCGCCAGCAGCTTGGACCCTTCTAGCACAGATACGCAGTATTTT. Its translation is CASSLDPSSTDTQYF.

This clonotype was picked up a small number of times. V is TRBV19 and J is TRBJ1-1, with TRBD1 identical over 7 bases. V shed 1 base and J 5 bases; nucleotides not matched to a gene: 7. This CDR3 region has 15 residues. Germline loops: CDR1 LNHDA, CDR2 SQIVND (reference sequence). CDR3 in amino acids: CASSIARGLGTEAFF. The CDR3 nucleotides are TGTGCCAGTAGTATAGCTAGGGGGCTGGGGACTGAAGCTTTCTTT. Full variable domain (remainder filled in from reference TRBV19 and TRBJ1-1): DGGITQSPKYLFRKEGQNVTLSCEQNLNHDAMYWYRQDPGQGLRLIYYSQIVNDFQKGDIAEGYSVSREKKESFPLTVTSAQKNPTAFYLCASSIARGLGTEAFFGQGTRLTVV.

The chain employs TRBV6-6 and TRBJ2-7; 7 nucleotides match TRBD2. The CDR3 consists of 14 residues. Germline V gene lookup returns CDR1 MNHNY and CDR2 SVGAGI (reference sequence). V gave up 6 bases and J gave up 1 base; unmatched junction bases: 6. The CDR3 DNA follows: TGTGCCAGCAGCAAAGCGGGGACTTCCTACGAGCAGTACGTC. Translation: CASSKAGTSYEQYV.

V and J are TRBV4-1 and TRBJ2-3; possibly TRBD1 for D (6 bases). This CDR3 is 15 amino acids long. CDR1 and CDR2 from the germline V gene are MGHRA and YSYEKL. The germline V and J ends were trimmed by 1 base and 6 bases, with 14 bases remaining between them. This CDR3 reads CASSQVQAGDDTQYF. The CDR3 DNA sequence: TGCGCCAGCAGCCAAGTACAGGCAGGGGACGATACGCAGTATTTT.

Note on this clonotype: A much larger clone lies a single base off, so this may be a read error. The V and J genes are TRBV7-2 and TRBJ1-1, with D hard to call. Trimming left V 3 bases short and J 0 bases short, with 5 bases between. The CDR3 extends over 13 amino acids. Germline CDR1 and CDR2: SGHTA and FQGNSA. The CDR3 coding sequence is TGTGCCAGCAGCTTTAGGATGAACACTGAAGCTTTCTTT. Amino acids: CASSFRMNTEAFF.

This rearrangement joins TRBV9 to TRBJ2-6; D remains ambiguous. This CDR3 contains 15 residues. In germline, CDR1 is SGDLS, CDR2 YYNGEE. Trimming stripped 1 base from V and 0 bases from J, with 5 bases between. In DNA form, the CDR3 reads TGTGCCAGCAGCGTACTAACCTCTGGGGCCAACGTCCTGACTTTC. It codes for CASSVLTSGANVLTF.

The sample holds a few counts of this clonotype. The chain recombines TRBV25-1 with TRBJ2-7; 7 nucleotides line up with TRBD2. This CDR3 contains 13 residues. Unmatched junction bases numbered 6, after V lost 8 bases and J lost 2 bases. The germline V gene encodes CDR1 MGHDK and CDR2 SYGVNS. The CDR3 DNA reads TGTGCCAGCGCCGCTGCGGGGGCCTACGAGCAGTACTTC. Protein: CASAAAGAYEQYF.

The table lists this clonotype with many counts. The gene calls are TRBV7-9 and TRBJ2-3, with D possibly TRBD1 on 5 matching bases. Trimming cost V 1 base and J 5 bases, with 10 bases left between them. CDR1 is SEHNR, CDR2 FQNEAQ, per germline (reference sequence). There are 14 residues in the CDR3. CDR3 in amino acids: CASSLVGQGDTQYF. CDR3 nucleotides: TGTGCCAGCAGCTTAGTGGGGCAGGGAGATACGCAGTATTTT.

This clonotype was seen many times. The V gene is TRBV7-9, the J gene TRBJ2-3, with TRBD2 matching over 8 bases. The J segment lost 0 bases and the V segment lost 2 bases, leaving 4 bases of the junction unmatched. This CDR3 is built from 16 residues. CDR1 is SEHNR and CDR2 is FQNEAQ in the germline V gene (reference sequence). The CDR3 loop is CASSLLSGGSTDTQYF. Written as DNA, the CDR3 is TGTGCCAGCAGCTTACTGAGCGGGGGTAGCACAGATACGCAGTATTTT.

This clonotype appeared many times. The chain links TRBV5-1 to TRBJ1-6; D uncertain. The germline CDR1 and CDR2 sequences are SGHRS and YFSETQ. Trimming stripped 4 bases from V and 6 bases from J, with 11 bases between. The CDR3 runs to 14 residues. This chain's CDR3 is CASSPPEGNSPLHF. The CDR3 coding sequence is TGCGCCAGCAGCCCTCCGGAGGGTAATTCACCCCTCCACTTT.